This T cell receptor beta chain was sequenced in a study of blood T cell repertoires in COVID-19. Overall study context: Samples representing acute and convalescent COVID-19 were sourced from the United States, Italy and Spain. T cells, B-cell-depleted T cells, or PBMCs provided the cDNA or gDNA that served as material.

Original methodology: Reference gene primer amplification in the assay estimated nucleated cell counts. Generated by immunoSEQ multiplex PCR, the TCRdb table keeps only in-frame clones and is missing some. V and J calls and clone size are given by that table; D and trimming were obtained from the DNA. The sample has about 420,000 clones; 80% to 90% are singletons. The length of the CDR3 is 13 residues. V was pared by 3 bases and J by 2 bases, with 8 bases between. Germline-derived CDR1 and CDR2 are DFQATT and SNEGSKA (reference sequence). Seattle researchers signed up patients amid active infection and tracked them longitudinally.

The chain employs TRBV20-1 and TRBJ2-1; D perhaps matches TRBD2 (5 bases). Sequencing was done on a sample of peripheral blood. The sequence was collected from a man between 18 and 35 years old with COVID-19, enrolled during active disease. This chain's CDR3 is CSASLSAYNEQFF. The CDR3 bases are TGCAGTGCTAGTCTTAGCGCCTACAATGAGCAGTTCTTC.